The rows below give T cell receptor beta chains drawn from one sample of a study of blood T cell repertoires in COVID-19. Repertoires were generated with immunoSEQ multiplex PCR, while TCRdb's copy carries only in-frame clones and drops some. The sample has about 400,000 clones, more than 75% seen once. The sample comprised PBMCs or T cells enriched from blood (not recorded which). Receptors were obtained from a woman aged 25 to 39 who had recovered from COVID-19. CDR3s include the opening cysteine and the closing phenylalanine or tryptophan. A D gene is named only where the DNA matches it firmly. Clone sizes are given selectively: once, few, many, or a class where the clone is expanded.

>TRBD2|TRBV10-1|15|TRBJ2-1|few
CASSERRGGRNEQFF
TGCGCCAGCAGTGAGCGGCGGGGGGGGAGAAATGAGCAGTTCTTC
>TRBD1|TRBV6-6|15|TRBJ1-2|once
CASSYSDRGAYGYTF
TGTGCCAGCAGTTACTCGGACAGGGGGGCCTATGGCTACACCTTC
>TRBD2|TRBV5-8|18|TRBJ2-4|-
CASSPHTGLAGGPWIQYF
TGTGCCAGCAGCCCGCATACTGGTCTAGCGGGAGGGCCTTGGATTCAGTACTTC
>-|TRBV18|13|TRBJ1-1|few
CASSPNSNTEAFF
TGTGCCAGCTCACCAAACAGTAACACTGAAGCTTTCTTT
>-|TRBV5-1|17|TRBJ2-1|-
CASSDAPGSGNYNEQFF
TGCGCCAGCAGCGACGCCCCCGGATCGGGGAATTACAATGAGCAGTTCTTC
>-|TRBV7-9|13|TRBJ1-5|-
CASSLSSGQPQHF
TGTGCCAGCAGCTTGTCGTCAGGCCAGCCCCAGCATTTT
>-|TRBV19|14|TRBJ1-2|-
CASKQGLADYGYTF
TGTGCCAGTAAGCAGGGGCTCGCGGACTATGGCTACACCTTC
>TRBD1|TRBV5-1|14|TRBJ1-4|-
CASSFTTGEGKLFF
TGCGCCAGCAGCTTCACGACAGGGGAGGGAAAACTGTTTTTT
>-|TRBV27|16|TRBJ1-3|once
CASSLGASGVGNTIYF
TGTGCCAGCAGTTTAGGGGCCTCGGGTGTTGGAAACACCATATATTTT
>-|TRBV3-1/TRBV3-2|16|TRBJ2-7|-
CASSQEGQGGIYEQYF
TGTGCCAGCAGCCAAGAAGGGCAGGGGGGCATCTACGAGCAGTACTTC
>TRBD2|TRBV7-6|13|TRBJ2-7|-
CASGLAGSLEQYF
TGTGCCAGTGGACTAGCGGGATCACTCGAGCAGTACTTC
>-|TRBV11-3|16|TRBJ2-2|-
CASSFGVWGDTGELFF
TGTGCCAGCAGCTTCGGTGTCTGGGGAGACACCGGGGAGCTGTTTTTT
>-|TRBV6-5|13|TRBJ2-1|-
CASSVQGIGEQFF
TGTGCCAGCAGCGTACAGGGAATCGGGGAGCAGTTCTTC
>TRBD1|TRBV11-2|16|TRBJ1-2|once
CASSLLSGGADYGYTF
TGTGCCAGCAGCTTACTTTCAGGGGGCGCGGACTATGGCTACACCTTC
>-|TRBV3-1/TRBV3-2|12|TRBJ1-1|few
CASSQLSAEAFF
TGTGCCAGCAGCCAGCTGTCCGCGGAGGCTTTCTTT
>-|TRBV9|12|TRBJ2-1|-
CASSGAYNEQFF
TGTGCCAGCAGCGGGGCTTACAATGAGCAGTTCTTC
>-|TRBV2|12|TRBJ2-3|-
CASSEGPYTQYF
TGTGCCAGCAGTGAGGGCCCCTATACGCAGTATTTT
>-|TRBV7-2|15|TRBJ2-1|-
CASSRDTYSYNEQFF
TGTGCCAGCAGCCGGGACACCTACTCCTACAATGAGCAGTTCTTC
>-|TRBV7-6|17|TRBJ2-6|-
CASSLMTGRSGANVLTF
TGTGCCAGCAGCCTTATGACAGGTCGCTCTGGGGCCAACGTCCTGACTTTC
>TRBD2|TRBV5-1|19|TRBJ2-3|-
CASSGRQGRTSGFADTQYF
TGCGCCAGCAGCGGCCGACAGGGACGGACTAGCGGGTTTGCAGATACGCAGTATTTT
>TRBD1|TRBV5-6|15|TRBJ1-5|-
CASSLEGQVDQPQHF
TGTGCCAGCAGCTTGGAGGGACAGGTAGATCAGCCCCAGCATTTT
>TRBD1|TRBV4-2|18|TRBJ1-1|-
CASSQTPGTGIMDTEAFF
TGTGCCAGCAGCCAGACGCCCGGGACAGGTATTATGGACACTGAAGCTTTCTTT
>-|TRBV7-3|14|TRBJ2-1|-
CASSLSGRDNEQFF
TGTGCCAGCAGCTTATCAGGCCGAGACAATGAGCAGTTCTTC